A selection of T cell receptor beta chains follows, all from one sample in a study of CD8 T cells in Susac syndrome. MiXCR, run by TCRdb on the immunoSEQ multiplex PCR reads, gives a single entry per CDR3 protein. The sample carries more than 250,000 distinct CDR3 sequences, about 92% recorded once. The material sequenced was CD4+ T cells from PBMCs. These receptors came from a human donor with multiple sclerosis. The CDR3 runs from the conserved cysteine through the conserved F or W. Fields, in order: CDR3 length, V gene, J gene, D gene, clone size, CDR3 protein, CDR3 DNA. The D gene is left open where the match is weak. Size values are once, few and many counts, or a class for expanded clones, and some rows have none.

CDR3 length: 14; V gene: TRBV5-6; J gene: TRBJ1-3; D gene: .; clone size: .; CDR3 protein: CASSAKPPGNTIYF; CDR3 DNA: TGTGCCAGCAGCGCAAAACCACCTGGAAACACCATATATTTT
CDR3 length: 15; V gene: TRBV20-1; J gene: TRBJ2-1; D gene: .; clone size: .; CDR3 protein: CSAPNSGMGYNEQFF; CDR3 DNA: TGCAGTGCTCCGAATAGCGGTATGGGCTACAATGAGCAGTTCTTC
CDR3 length: 16; V gene: TRBV25-1; J gene: TRBJ2-1; D gene: TRBD2; clone size: .; CDR3 protein: CASSEGSGRVSSPQFF; CDR3 DNA: TGTGCCAGCAGTGAGGGTAGCGGGAGGGTTTCCTCACCGCAGTTCTTC
CDR3 length: 15; V gene: TRBV6-1; J gene: TRBJ1-1; D gene: TRBD1; clone size: .; CDR3 protein: CASLSRTGRNTEAFF; CDR3 DNA: TGTGCCAGCCTATCAAGGACAGGCCGGAACACTGAAGCTTTCTTT
CDR3 length: 14; V gene: TRBV5-1; J gene: TRBJ2-1; D gene: TRBD2; clone size: .; CDR3 protein: CASTPTSGNNEQFF; CDR3 DNA: TGCGCCAGCACCCCGACTAGCGGCAACAATGAGCAGTTCTTC
CDR3 length: 14; V gene: TRBV29-1; J gene: TRBJ2-2; D gene: .; clone size: once; CDR3 protein: CSVASGRNTGELFF; CDR3 DNA: TGCAGCGTTGCGTCAGGGAGGAACACCGGGGAGCTGTTTTTT
CDR3 length: 17; V gene: TRBV7-9; J gene: TRBJ2-1; D gene: TRBD2; clone size: .; CDR3 protein: CASSQPGLAGGQNEQFF; CDR3 DNA: TGTGCCAGCAGCCAGCCGGGACTAGCGGGAGGGCAGAATGAGCAGTTCTTC
CDR3 length: 15; V gene: TRBV14; J gene: TRBJ2-1; D gene: .; clone size: .; CDR3 protein: CASSQLSGIYNEQFF; CDR3 DNA: TGTGCCAGCAGCCAACTATCGGGGATATACAATGAGCAGTTCTTC
CDR3 length: 13; V gene: TRBV5-1; J gene: TRBJ1-1; D gene: .; clone size: .; CDR3 protein: CASTLNREAEAFF; CDR3 DNA: TGCGCCAGCACCCTGAACAGGGAAGCCGAAGCTTTCTTT
CDR3 length: 15; V gene: TRBV7-2; J gene: TRBJ2-5; D gene: TRBD2; clone size: .; CDR3 protein: CASSPSLAGEETQYF; CDR3 DNA: TGTGCCAGCAGCCCATCACTAGCGGGGGAAGAGACCCAGTACTTC
CDR3 length: 12; V gene: TRBV6-5; J gene: TRBJ1-2; D gene: .; clone size: .; CDR3 protein: CASLGDGYGYTF; CDR3 DNA: TGTGCCAGTTTAGGGGATGGCTATGGCTACACCTTC
CDR3 length: 15; V gene: TRBV20-1; J gene: TRBJ2-3; D gene: TRBD2; clone size: .; CDR3 protein: CSARVTSGPTDTQYF; CDR3 DNA: TGCAGTGCTAGAGTCACTAGCGGGCCAACAGATACGCAGTATTTT
CDR3 length: 14; V gene: TRBV6-2/TRBV6-3; J gene: TRBJ2-1; D gene: .; clone size: .; CDR3 protein: CASDVGGPYNEQFF; CDR3 DNA: TGTGCCAGCGACGTTGGGGGTCCCTACAATGAGCAGTTCTTC
CDR3 length: 14; V gene: TRBV20-1; J gene: TRBJ1-2; D gene: TRBD1; clone size: .; CDR3 protein: CSASVQTGGSGYTF; CDR3 DNA: TGCAGTGCCAGTGTACAGACAGGGGGCAGTGGCTACACCTTC
CDR3 length: 13; V gene: TRBV2; J gene: TRBJ2-1; D gene: TRBD1; clone size: .; CDR3 protein: CASSGQGPHEQFF; CDR3 DNA: TGTGCCAGCAGTGGACAGGGGCCCCATGAGCAGTTCTTC
CDR3 length: 18; V gene: TRBV7-7; J gene: TRBJ2-5; D gene: TRBD2; clone size: .; CDR3 protein: CASSPTPAGGIGQETQYF; CDR3 DNA: TGTGCTAGCAGCCCTACGCCAGCGGGAGGCATAGGCCAAGAGACCCAGTACTTC
CDR3 length: 13; V gene: TRBV3-1; J gene: TRBJ2-5; D gene: .; clone size: .; CDR3 protein: CASSRDYQETQYF; CDR3 DNA: TGTGCCAGCAGCCGGGACTACCAAGAGACCCAGTACTTC
CDR3 length: 13; V gene: TRBV7-3; J gene: TRBJ2-2; D gene: .; clone size: .; CDR3 protein: CASQAAVEGELFF; CDR3 DNA: TGTGCCAGCCAGGCAGCCGTGGAGGGGGAGCTGTTTTTT
CDR3 length: 16; V gene: TRBV30; J gene: TRBJ2-7; D gene: .; clone size: few; CDR3 protein: CAWSVKLGGGKDEQYF; CDR3 DNA: TGTGCCTGGAGTGTAAAATTGGGAGGGGGCAAGGACGAGCAGTACTTC
CDR3 length: 15; V gene: TRBV27; J gene: TRBJ1-5; D gene: .; clone size: .; CDR3 protein: CASSFSGTVGQPQHF; CDR3 DNA: TGTGCCAGCAGTTTTTCAGGGACGGTGGGTCAGCCCCAGCATTTT
CDR3 length: 15; V gene: TRBV23-1; J gene: TRBJ1-2; D gene: .; clone size: .; CDR3 protein: CASSQSLGGSDGYTF; CDR3 DNA: TGCGCCAGCAGTCAATCGCTAGGAGGGAGTGATGGCTACACCTTC
CDR3 length: 13; V gene: TRBV7-2; J gene: TRBJ1-5; D gene: .; clone size: .; CDR3 protein: CASSLKGTGVQHF; CDR3 DNA: TGTGCCAGCAGCTTAAAGGGGACGGGGGTCCAGCATTTT
CDR3 length: 15; V gene: TRBV12-3/TRBV12-4; J gene: TRBJ2-3; D gene: TRBD2; clone size: .; CDR3 protein: CASRGISGRANTQYF; CDR3 DNA: TGTGCCAGCAGGGGGATTAGCGGGAGGGCCAATACGCAGTATTTT
CDR3 length: 14; V gene: TRBV5-1; J gene: TRBJ1-2; D gene: .; clone size: .; CDR3 protein: CASSYDGAAYGYTF; CDR3 DNA: TGCGCCAGCAGCTACGACGGGGCGGCCTATGGCTACACCTTC
CDR3 length: 11; V gene: TRBV15; J gene: TRBJ2-1; D gene: .; clone size: .; CDR3 protein: CATTLRGKQFF; CDR3 DNA: TGTGCCACCACTTTACGGGGGAAGCAGTTCTTC